This T cell receptor beta chain was captured in a study of blood T cells in healthy people across ages. Findings of the study overall: Correlation between TCR beta diversity and naive T cell percentage was strong. Both higher diversity and more naive CD4+ cells marked long-lived donors when set against aged donors.

This clonotype was seen at least ten times. Its cognate antigen is unknown. The draw of peripheral blood yielded approximately 10 milliliters from each donor. The CDR3 is made up of 12 amino acids. Looked up from germline, CDR1 is DFQATT and CDR2 is SNEGSKA (reference sequence). The V and J ends lost 5 bases and 6 bases respectively, with 12 bases between them. Through a sample-barcoded 5' primer and a J-beta primer mix, a second PCR was run for roughly 6 to 11 cycles. TCRdb reprocessed the 5' RACE reads with MiXCR, giving one entry per CDR3 protein. Seen here are hundreds of thousands of distinct CDR3 sequences, about 30% observed once, and the top ten hold 15% to 17%.

This sequence was found in a woman aged 80 or over in good health. The chain carries TRBV20-1 and TRBJ2-3; D unresolved. What was sequenced was blood. The CDR3, as DNA: TGCAGTGCTGACTCAACCAGGGATACGCAGTATTTT. Translated: CSADSTRDTQYF.